These 15 T cell receptor beta chains were all obtained from the same sample, sequenced in a study of regulatory T cells in long-lasting Graves disease. Library construction for TCR beta used iRepertoire HTBI primers and Arm-PCR of CDR3 regions. TCRdb reprocessed the multiplex PCR reads with MiXCR, giving one entry per CDR3 protein. Altogether 620,000 or so distinct CDR3 sequences are present, 16% being singletons, with the ten largest covering about 17%. Indicated time point: newly diagnosed GD, antithyroid drugs for less than 3 months. The TCR library was prepared using RNA isolated from PBMCs. These data also featured in a second study, about T cells in Graves' hyperthyroidism and ophthalmopathy.

The material was peripheral blood mononuclear cells (PBMCs), obtained at new diagnosis, from a patient treated with antithyroid drugs. These receptors all come from a woman aged 25 to 45 with Graves disease.

There are many counts of this clonotype. This chain uses TRBV6-1 with TRBJ2-3; a weak D match, TRBD1 (5 bases). The CDR3 consists of 16 residues. Germline CDR1 is MNHNS and CDR2 is SASEGT. The V gene lost 5 bases and the J gene lost 4 bases, with 19 bases spanning the gap. CDR3 sequence (DNA): TGTGCCAGCAGTACGGCAGGGCCGCTTGGCCCAGATACGCAGTATTTT. Translating it yields CASSTAGPLGPDTQYF.

This chain uses TRBV18 with TRBJ2-7, with D unclear. V shed 6 bases and J shed 6 bases, with 18 bases lying between them. The germline V gene encodes CDR1 KGHSH and CDR2 LQKENI. The CDR3 contains 14 residues. The CDR3 nucleotides read TGTGCCAGCTCTCCGGACCAGGTGGCTAGCGAGCAGTACTTC. It encodes CASSPDQVASEQYF. The variable domain in full, completed from reference TRBV18 and TRBJ2-7, reads NAGVMQNPRHLVRRRGQEARLRCSPMKGHSHVYWYRQLPEEGLKFMVYLQKENIIDESGMPKERFSAEFPKEGPSILRIQQVVRGDSAAYFCASSPDQVASEQYFGPGTRLTVT.

This clonotype was detected only a few times. The chain uses TRBV20-1 and TRBJ1-1; D might be TRBD1 (6 bases). The CDR3 is made up of 15 amino acids. V was pared by 6 bases and J by 0 bases, with 17 bases between. CDR1 is DFQATT and CDR2 is SNEGSKA in the germline V gene (reference sequence). The CDR3, as DNA: TGCAGTGCCCTGGGGGCCGCCCCCATGAACACTGAAGCTTTCTTT. It is translated as CSALGAAPMNTEAFF.

The chain combines TRBV11-2 with TRBJ2-5, with 11 bases matching TRBD2. Germline trimming cut 2 bases from V and 3 bases from J; bases unmatched to any gene: 11. Germline CDR1 SGHAT, CDR2 FQNNGV. This CDR3 is built from 18 residues. The CDR3 loop is CASSLLGLSGRDKETQYF. The CDR3, as DNA: TGTGCCAGCAGCTTATTGGGTCTTAGCGGGAGGGATAAAGAGACCCAGTACTTC.

This clonotype was detected ten times or more. This chain uses TRBV5-1 with TRBJ2-3; 9 nucleotides match TRBD2. V shed 5 bases, J shed 0 bases, and the junction held 10 bases outside the gene matches. The CDR3 spans 17 residues. CDR1 is SGHRS, CDR2 YFSETQ, per germline. The CDR3 loop is CASSSSSGVSSTDTQYF. The DNA of the CDR3 is TGCGCCAGCAGTAGCTCTAGCGGGGTCTCTAGCACAGATACGCAGTATTTT.

This clonotype was picked up one time. A clone one base away is much larger, so this may be a read error. V usage is TRBV20-1 and J usage is TRBJ2-7; 7 bases are shared with TRBD2. There are 14 residues in the CDR3. Germline V CDR1 and CDR2: DFQATT, SNEGSKA (reference sequence). The CDR3 region has the DNA TGCAGTGCTAGAACGACTAGCCAATCCTACGAGCACTACTTC. The encoded protein is CSARTTSQSYEHYF.

This clonotype appeared many times. The gene calls are TRBV7-9 and TRBJ1-4; TRBD1 agrees at 8 bases. Germline assignment: CDR1 SEHNR and CDR2 FQNEAQ (reference sequence). With 4 bases clipped from V and 8 bases from J, the junction kept 15 bases outside the gene matches. The CDR3 runs 17 residues. In nucleotides, the CDR3 is TGTGCCAGCAGCTATCCGAGGGGCAGGGGGCGAGGCGAAAAACTGTTTTTT. Translating it yields CASSYPRGRGRGEKLFF.

This clonotype has at least ten counts. This chain uses TRBV2 with TRBJ2-2; 7 positions agree with TRBD2. Trimming removed 7 bases from V and 3 bases from J; junction bases left unmatched: 2. Germline V gene lookup returns CDR1 SNHLY and CDR2 FYNNEI. This CDR3 region has 13 residues. The CDR3 is CASTREYTGELFF. In DNA form, the CDR3 reads TGTGCCAGCACGCGGGAGTACACCGGGGAGCTGTTTTTT. Variable domain in full (rest from reference TRBV2 and TRBJ2-2): EPEVTQTPSHQVTQMGQEVILRCVPISNHLYFYWYRQILGQKVEFLVSFYNNEISEKSEIFDDQFSVERPDGSNFTLKIRSTKLEDSAMYFCASTREYTGELFFGEGSRLTVL.

Of note for this clonotype: Its ends do not fully match the called genes, so a read error is possible. V and J are TRBV6-9 and TRBJ2-5, with a tentative D call TRBD1 (6 bases). The CDR3 is 17 amino acids. Germline CDR1 is MNHGY and CDR2 is SVAAGI. For the CDR3, the DNA is TGTGCCCGCAGTTACTCACAGGGAAGGTTGGGATGGGAGACCCAGTACTTC. It translates to CARSYSQGRLGWETQYF.

This clonotype has a handful of counts. CDR3 DNA sequence: TGTGCCAGCAGCTTATCGGTAGTTACCGGTGAAAAACTGTTTTTT. It specifies CASSLSVVTGEKLFF. The chain links TRBV7-8 to TRBJ1-4; D ambiguous. The CDR3 loop spans 15 amino acids. CDR1 and CDR2 (germline): SGHVS, FQNEAQ. The V gene lost 2 bases and the J gene lost 7 bases, with 14 bases spanning the gap.

In its sample, this clonotype was seen a few times. The V and J genes are TRBV3-1 and TRBJ1-5; the match to TRBD1 covers 8 bases. J was trimmed by 4 bases and V by 4 bases; bases with no gene match: 18. In germline, CDR1 is LGHDT, CDR2 YNNKEL (reference sequence). This CDR3 is built from 19 residues. The CDR3 reads CASSPGSQGASARNQPQHF. CDR3 sequence (DNA): TGTGCCAGCAGCCCTGGGTCGCAGGGGGCCTCGGCAAGGAATCAGCCCCAGCATTTT.

This clonotype was picked up a small number of times. The chain employs TRBV5-5 and TRBJ2-3; perhaps TRBD1 as D (6 bases). There are 18 residues in the CDR3. CDR1 and CDR2 (germline): SGHKS, YYEKEE (reference sequence). Trimming cost V 4 bases and J 2 bases, with 23 bases left between them. The CDR3 coding sequence is TGTGCCAGCAGCCAACTGGTGGGGTGGGACAAATACACAGATACGCAGTATTTT. Amino acid sequence: CASSQLVGWDKYTDTQYF.

The table lists this clonotype with many counts. The junction and the germline gene differ at one end; a read error may be behind it. This chain joins TRBV11-1 and TRBJ1-2; possibly TRBD1 for D (6 bases). The V gene's germline CDR1 is SGHAT and CDR2 FQDESV (reference sequence). This CDR3 region has 14 residues. The CDR3 sequence: CASSLGQSNYGYTF. Here the CDR3 DNA reads TGCGCCAGCAGCTTGGGACAAAGCAACTATGGCTACACCTTC.

This clonotype occurred many times. J is TRBJ2-1 and V is TRBV11-3; possible D gene TRBD2, 5 bases. Trimming took off 4 bases at V and 8 bases at J, with 12 bases between the two ends. CDR3 length equals 13 residues. Germline values: CDR1 SGHNT, CDR2 YENEEA. CDR3 DNA sequence: TGTGCCAGCAGCTATGGGAGTGTCCATGAGCAGTTCTTC. Amino acids: CASSYGSVHEQFF.

This rearrangement joins TRBV12-3 or TRBV12-4 to TRBJ2-4; perhaps TRBD2 as D (6 bases). V lost 6 bases and J lost 7, with 16 bases in between. The CDR3 totals 14 residues. Written as DNA, the CDR3 is TGTGCCAGCAGGGAACGGCTAGCGTGGAACATTCAGTACTTC. Protein product: CASRERLAWNIQYF.